This passage covers 21 T cell receptor beta chains from one sample sequenced in a study of CD8 T cells in ankylosing spondylitis (dated by TCRdb to the late 2010s). Libraries were constructed by 5' RACE. The listed sequencing device is Illumina HiSeq 2500. In-frame beta chains were kept once TCRdb had trimmed the public reads at Q25 with fastp and called clones with MiXCR. Each entry merges the rows of one CDR3 protein and shows their most common DNA and genes. This sample has 30,000 to 45,000 distinct CDR3 sequences in its table, and 8% to 13% of those were observed once. The ten largest clonotypes hold 20% to 25% of the sample. Specimen: synovial fluid, either unsorted or a sorted T cell fraction (not recorded which). The source of these receptors is a male donor with ankylosing spondylitis.

This clonotype appeared many times. The V call is TRBV10-3, the J call TRBJ2-5; D may match TRBD1 or TRBD2 (6 bases each). The V gene lost 3 bases and the J gene lost 2 bases, with 10 bases spanning the gap. The CDR3 spans 14 residues. Per the germline V gene, CDR1 is ENHRY and CDR2 is SYGVKD. In nucleotides, the CDR3 is TGTGCCATCAGTGAAGGGGGGCAACAAGAGACCCAGTACTTC. Protein sequence: CAISEGGQQETQYF.

The V gene is TRBV5-1, the J gene TRBJ2-1; D gene unclear. Germline CDR1 SGHRS, CDR2 YFSETQ. The V end was cut by 3 bases, the J end by 10 bases, with 8 bases between. The CDR3 extends over 11 amino acids. CDR3 bases: TGCGCCAGCAGCTACGGTGAAGAGCAGTTCTTC. This encodes CASSYGEEQFF.

This clonotype appeared a few times. This sequence joins TRBV5-5 and TRBJ2-7, with 8 bases that match TRBD1. Germline V gene lookup returns CDR1 SGHKS and CDR2 YYEKEE (reference sequence). The CDR3 covers 16 residues. The junction had 18 bases not matched to a gene; V was cut back by 4 bases and J by 9 bases. CDR3 DNA sequence: TGTGCCAGCAGCGCCGTATTTAAGGACAGGGCGTTAGGGCAGTACTTC. Translated, it gives CASSAVFKDRALGQYF.

This clonotype has a count of ten or more. The DNA for the CDR3 is TGTGCCAGCATGAAAACAGGGAAGACGAGCACAGATACGCAGTATTTT. Its translation: CASMKTGKTSTDTQYF. The chain joins TRBV28 to TRBJ2-3; maybe TRBD1 (6 bases). Trimming took off 7 bases at V and 0 bases at J, with 17 bases between the two ends. Germline lookup yields CDR1 MDHEN and CDR2 SYDVKM. The CDR3 loop spans 16 amino acids.

This clonotype showed up just a few times. The gene calls are TRBV20-1 and TRBJ1-1; the D gene is possibly TRBD1 (5 bases). With 1 base removed from V and 4 bases from J, the gap between germline ends came to 19 bases. This CDR3 is 16 amino acids long. Germline V gives CDR1 DFQATT, CDR2 SNEGSKA (reference sequence). Here the CDR3 DNA reads TGCAGTGCTAGAGGAAGGGGACCGAGAAAGGGCACTGAAGCTTTCTTT. It is translated as CSARGRGPRKGTEAFF.

By proportion, this clonotype is medium-sized (0.01 to 0.1%). This rearrangement joins TRBV5-6 to TRBJ2-2, with TRBD2 matching over 13 bases. Germline trimming cut 4 bases from V and 3 bases from J; bases unmatched to any gene: 6. This CDR3 has 17 residues. CDR1 SGHDT and CDR2 YYEEEE come from the germline V gene. CDR3 nucleotides: TGTGCCAGCAGCGAAGGACTAGCGGGAGTATACACCGGGGAGCTGTTTTTT. It translates to CASSEGLAGVYTGELFF.

The chain is built from TRBV29-1 and TRBJ2-3; TRBD2 agrees at 9 bases. From germline, CDR1 is SQVTM and CDR2 ANQGSEA. V was clipped by 1 base and J by 3 bases; unmatched bases: 5. The CDR3 consists of 15 residues. The CDR3 protein is CSVEGGLARTDTQYF. CDR3 in DNA: TGCAGCGTTGAAGGCGGACTAGCGAGAACAGATACGCAGTATTTT.

This sequence joins TRBV20-1 and TRBJ2-1; D gene ambiguous. The V gene's germline CDR1 is DFQATT and CDR2 SNEGSKA (reference sequence). The CDR3 runs to 11 residues. The V end was cut by 8 bases, the J end by 6 bases, with 11 bases between. The CDR3 reads CSKGRRNEQFF. Written as DNA, the CDR3 is TGCAGTAAGGGCCGGCGCAATGAGCAGTTCTTC.

This chain uses TRBV5-1 with TRBJ2-2; no clear D gene. From germline, CDR1 is SGHRS and CDR2 YFSETQ. V gave up 3 bases and J gave up 3 bases, with 15 bases separating them. The CDR3 contains 16 residues. This CDR3 reads CASSSPMSMDTGELFF. DNA for the CDR3: TGCGCCAGCAGCTCCCCAATGAGTATGGACACCGGGGAGCTGTTTTTT.

The V call is TRBV7-3, the J call TRBJ2-2, with D possibly called TRBD1 or TRBD2 (5 bases each). From germline, CDR1 is SGHTA and CDR2 FQGTGA. The CDR3 loop spans 16 amino acids. V lost 5 bases and J 5 bases, leaving 18 bases between the germline ends. CDR3 protein: CASSPPGAYNTGELFF. CDR3 DNA: TGTGCCAGCAGCCCCCCCGGGGCTTATAATACCGGGGAGCTGTTTTTT.

This clonotype was picked up many times. This chain joins TRBV28 and TRBJ2-2; D is uncertain. The CDR3 has 14 residues. Germline CDR1 MDHEN, CDR2 SYDVKM. The V gene lost 2 bases and the J gene lost 2 bases, with 6 bases spanning the gap. Here the CDR3 DNA reads TGTGCCAGCAGTTTAGCCACAAACACCGGGGAGCTGTTTTTT. Protein sequence: CASSLATNTGELFF.

There are a few counts of this clonotype. The CDR3 sequence: CASSTSGTSGRALNTGELFF. CDR3 nucleotides: TGCGCCAGCAGCACCTCTGGGACTAGCGGGAGGGCTCTAAACACCGGGGAGCTGTTTTTT. The chain couples TRBV5-1 to TRBJ2-2; the match to TRBD2 covers 16 bases. Germline V CDR1 and CDR2: SGHRS, YFSETQ. There are 20 residues in the CDR3. Trimming removed 4 bases from V and 2 bases from J; junction bases left unmatched: 11.

This clonotype occurred many times. The V and J genes are TRBV29-1 and TRBJ2-2; D possibly uses TRBD1 or TRBD2 (5 bases each). The V gene lost 0 bases and the J gene lost 7 bases, with 12 bases spanning the gap. The length of the CDR3 is 14 residues. The germline V gene has CDR1 SQVTM and CDR2 ANQGSEA. CDR3 residues: CSVEDSRGGGELFF. The CDR3 bases are TGCAGCGTTGAAGACTCCCGTGGGGGCGGGGAGCTGTTTTTT.

This clonotype was observed at least ten times. J is TRBJ1-5 and V is TRBV5-6, with D unclear. The CDR3 loop spans 14 amino acids. Deletions cut 2 bases from V and 0 bases from J, with 6 bases between. From germline, CDR1 is SGHDT and CDR2 YYEEEE. CDR3 residues: CASSLHVSNQPQHF. For the CDR3, the DNA is TGTGCCAGCAGCTTACATGTTAGCAATCAGCCCCAGCATTTT.

CDR3 protein: CASSVNRGSYGYTF. The CDR3 DNA sequence: TGCGCCAGCAGCGTGAACCGAGGCAGCTATGGCTACACCTTC. The V gene is TRBV5-1, the J gene TRBJ1-2; D uncertain. The V and J ends lost 4 bases and 4 bases respectively, with 14 bases between them. Germline assignment: CDR1 SGHRS and CDR2 YFSETQ. The CDR3 has 14 amino acids.

This clonotype was observed at least ten times. This chain links TRBV29-1 with TRBJ2-7; the D gene is possibly TRBD2 (5 bases). This CDR3 has 12 residues. Germline V gene data show CDR1 as SQVTM and CDR2 as ANQGSEA. The V end was cut by 7 bases, the J end by 1 base, with 11 bases between. The CDR3 spells CSAIARSYEQYF. CDR3 DNA sequence: TGCAGCGCCATAGCGAGGTCCTACGAGCAGTACTTC.

The sample holds many counts of this clonotype. The chain combines TRBV7-9 with TRBJ2-1, with no clear D. V was cut by 4 bases and J by 6 bases, with 10 bases left in between. Looked up from germline, CDR1 is SEHNR and CDR2 is FQNEAQ (reference sequence). CDR3 length: 13 residues. The CDR3 DNA is TGTGCCAGCAGCTCGTCGGATTCCAATGAGCAGTTCTTC. Its translation is CASSSSDSNEQFF.

This clonotype was observed a few times. The gene calls are TRBV20-1 and TRBJ1-5; D unresolved. The CDR3 runs 16 residues. Germline CDR1 is DFQATT and CDR2 is SNEGSKA (reference sequence). V lost 1 base to trimming and J lost 5 bases, with 18 bases between them. Here the CDR3 reads CSARAGEAAGHQPQHF. The CDR3 region has the DNA TGCAGTGCTAGAGCTGGGGAGGCGGCCGGTCATCAGCCCCAGCATTTT.

The chain combines TRBV11-2 with TRBJ2-2; TRBD2 agrees at 13 bases. The V gene end was trimmed by 5 bases and the J gene end by 5 bases; junction bases not matched to a gene: 11. Per germline, CDR1 SGHAT and CDR2 FQNNGV. The CDR3 runs 18 residues. CDR3 residues: CASSPSGLAGTRTGELFF. Here the CDR3 DNA reads TGTGCCAGCAGCCCTTCGGGACTAGCGGGGACGAGGACCGGGGAGCTGTTTTTT. Using reference TRBV11-2 and TRBJ2-2 for the parts outside the CDR3, the full variable domain is EAGVAQSPRYKIIEKRQSVAFWCNPISGHATLYWYQQILGQGPKLLIQFQNNGVVDDSQLPKDRFSAERLKGVDSTLKIQPAKLEDSAVYLCASSPSGLAGTRTGELFFGEGSRLTVL.

The chain joins TRBV11-1 to TRBJ2-4; 13 bases are a match to TRBD2. CDR1 and CDR2 (germline): SGHAT, FQDESV (reference sequence). This CDR3 region has 18 residues. Trimming removed 3 bases from V and 4 bases from J; junction bases left unmatched: 9. The CDR3 reads CASSLRPRTSGGKNIQYF. CDR3 bases: TGTGCCAGCAGCTTGCGACCCCGGACTAGCGGGGGAAAAAACATTCAGTACTTC.

A few counts support this clonotype. The chain has TRBV28 and TRBJ1-4; TRBD1 is a possible D gene (5 bases). This CDR3 comprises 14 residues. V lost 6 bases and J lost 8, with 16 bases in between. CDR1 is MDHEN, CDR2 SYDVKM, per germline. Here the CDR3 reads CASSPPTGGEKLFF. The DNA of the CDR3 is TGTGCCAGCAGCCCCCCCACAGGAGGCGAAAAACTGTTTTTT.